The entry below describes one T cell receptor (beta chain). Antigen unknown. This sample was included in a study of cytomegalovirus exposure and HLA in healthy donors. Study-wide findings and caveats: It was likely that a cluster of highly shared sequence variants was a sequencing artifact. Reports state that TCR beta sequences accurately predicted most subjects' HLA-A and HLA-B alleles.

The V segment lost 2 bases and the J segment 7 bases; nucleotides outside the gene matches: 5. The CDR3 has 14 residues. Germline CDR1 reads SGHNT; CDR2 reads YYREEE (reference sequence). This PCR relied on a set of 60 Vbeta primers and 13 Jbeta primers. The repertoire was sequenced with immunoSEQ multiplex PCR; TCRdb's copy has only in-frame clones and lacks some. The sample has about 120,000 clones, 75% to 85% seen once. The origin of this receptor is a female donor in good health and CMV-seropositive. The sample comprised PBMCs. This chain uses TRBV5-4 with TRBJ1-2; 10 bases are a match to TRBD1. The CDR3 loop reads CASSFDRGPGGYTF. CDR3 sequence (DNA): TGTGCCAGCAGCTTTGACAGGGGGCCCGGTGGCTACACCTTC.